The rows below give T cell receptor beta chains drawn from one sample of a study of blood T cell repertoires in COVID-19. The repertoire was sequenced with immunoSEQ multiplex PCR; TCRdb's copy has only in-frame clones and lacks some. Of around 120,000 clones listed, around nine tenths are singletons. Sequencing was carried out using peripheral blood. The source is a human donor in a cohort sampled during active COVID-19. Both conserved end residues are part of each CDR3. A D gene is named only where the DNA matches it firmly. The size field is filled for only some rows; it gives once, few, many or a size class.

D gene	clone size	V gene	J gene	CDR3 DNA	CDR3 protein
TRBD1	NA	TRBV6-5	TRBJ1-5	TGTGCCAGCAGCCCGGGACAGGGGAATCAGCCCCAGCATTTT	CASSPGQGNQPQHF
TRBD1	NA	TRBV27	TRBJ2-2	TGTGCCAGCAGCCCCACGGACAGGGGTACCGGGGAGCTGTTTTTT	CASSPTDRGTGELFF
NA	few	TRBV6-1	TRBJ1-5	TGTGCCAGCAGTGAAGGCAGTCAGCCCCAGCATTTT	CASSEGSQPQHF
TRBD1	NA	TRBV6-1	TRBJ1-1	TGTGCCAGCAGTGACCGACAGGGGGCAAATGAAGCTTTCTTT	CASSDRQGANEAFF
TRBD1	NA	TRBV12-3/TRBV12-4	TRBJ1-2	TGTGCCAGCAAACGCGGACAGGGAGAGGGCTACACCTTC	CASKRGQGEGYTF
NA	NA	TRBV12-3/TRBV12-4	TRBJ2-7	TGTGCCAGCAGTTTCCGGACTTACTACGAGCAGTACTTC	CASSFRTYYEQYF
TRBD2	NA	TRBV7-2	TRBJ2-7	TGTGCCAGCAGCCCCCAGCGGGGCTACGAGCAGTACTTC	CASSPQRGYEQYF
NA	NA	TRBV12-5	TRBJ1-5	TGTGCTAGTGGCACAACGAGGCAGCCCCAGCATTTT	CASGTTRQPQHF
NA	NA	TRBV3-1/TRBV3-2	TRBJ2-1	TGTGCCAGCAGCCAAAGCAGGGTCAACAATGAGCAGTTCTTC	CASSQSRVNNEQFF
TRBD1	NA	TRBV28	TRBJ1-5	TGTGCCAGTCTGACAGGGGGCGACCAGCCCCAGCATTTT	CASLTGGDQPQHF
TRBD2	NA	TRBV27	TRBJ2-5	TGTGCCAGCGGACCATTAGGACTAGCGGGAGGAGAGACCCAGTACTTC	CASGPLGLAGGETQYF
NA	NA	TRBV11-2	TRBJ1-6	TGTGCCAGCACCCCCACGGGCCGGGGTAATTCACCCCTCCACTTT	CASTPTGRGNSPLHF
NA	NA	TRBV4-2	TRBJ1-3	TGTGCCAGCAGCCAAGACCAGGGTTTCTCTGGAAACACCATATATTTT	CASSQDQGFSGNTIYF
TRBD2	NA	TRBV28	TRBJ2-7	TGTGCCAGTTACCCCGGGAGGGCTGTCAGCGAGCAGTACTTC	CASYPGRAVSEQYF
TRBD1	NA	TRBV6-6	TRBJ2-7	TGTGCCAGCGGGGTGACAGGGATAAACCCATACGAGCAGTACTTC	CASGVTGINPYEQYF
TRBD1	NA	TRBV11-2	TRBJ1-6	TGTGCCAGCAGCCCCGGGACAGGGGGCTGGAAGAATTCACCCCTCCACTTT	CASSPGTGGWKNSPLHF
TRBD2	NA	TRBV2	TRBJ2-3	TGTGCCAGCTTGTGGGGGGGACGGGCAGATACGCAGTATTTT	CASLWGGRADTQYF
NA	NA	TRBV6-5	TRBJ2-2	TGTGCCAGCAGACAGCCGAGCGGAAGGACCGGGGAGCTGTTTTTT	CASRQPSGRTGELFF
NA	NA	TRBV28	TRBJ2-3	TGTGCCAGCAGCCTAACGGGAAGTAGCACAGATACGCAGTATTTT	CASSLTGSSTDTQYF
TRBD2	NA	TRBV7-7	TRBJ2-2	TGTGCTAGCAGCCCGACCGGGACTAGCGTATCCGGGGAGCTGTTTTTT	CASSPTGTSVSGELFF
NA	many	TRBV5-1	TRBJ1-1	TGCGCCAGCAGCTTGGGGTGGCAGTTGATGAACACTGAAGCTTTCTTT	CASSLGWQLMNTEAFF
NA	NA	TRBV25-1	TRBJ1-4	TGTGCCAGCACCCACGGACAGCCGAATGAAAAACTGTTTTTT	CASTHGQPNEKLFF
TRBD1	NA	TRBV28	TRBJ1-1	TGTGCCAGCAGTCCTCTTCTGGGACGTTCAGGGGGCTTGAACACTGAAGCTTTCTTT	CASSPLLGRSGGLNTEAFF
TRBD2	once	TRBV4-2	TRBJ2-3	TGTGCCAGCAGCCCGGCGGGAGGGGCCGGGACAGATACGCAGTATTTT	CASSPAGGAGTDTQYF
TRBD2	NA	TRBV2	TRBJ2-2	TGTGCCAGCAGTGAACTAGCGGGTTATGGCGGGGAGCTGTTTTTT	CASSELAGYGGELFF
TRBD2	NA	TRBV4-1	TRBJ2-3	TGCGCCAGCAGCCAAGGACTAGCGGGGGTCGGTACGCAGTATTTT	CASSQGLAGVGTQYF
NA	NA	TRBV10-2	TRBJ2-3	TGCGCCAGCAGTGAGATGGGACACGTAGCAGATACGCAGTATTTT	CASSEMGHVADTQYF
TRBD2	NA	TRBV7-2	TRBJ2-3	TGTGCCAGCAGCCTCCACCCTCCGGGACTAGCGGGGGGGGCAGATACGCAGTATTTT	CASSLHPPGLAGGADTQYF
NA	NA	TRBV9	TRBJ2-5	TGTGCCAGCAGCGCGGGGACTTTTGAAGAGACCCAGTACTTC	CASSAGTFEETQYF
NA	NA	TRBV6-5	TRBJ2-2	TGTGCCAGCAGTTATTGGGACACCCGATCCGGGGAGCTGTTTTTT	CASSYWDTRSGELFF
NA	NA	TRBV27	TRBJ2-3	TGTGCCAGCAATCGACTAGGGGGCACAGATACGCAGTATTTT	CASNRLGGTDTQYF
NA	NA	TRBV6-1	TRBJ1-4	TGTGCCAGCAGTGAAAGGGTCGGGGGGGAAGGTGAAAAACTGTTTTTT	CASSERVGGEGEKLFF
TRBD2	NA	TRBV5-1	TRBJ2-3	TGCGCCAGCAGCCCGGGACTAGCGGCAGATACGCAGTATTTT	CASSPGLAADTQYF
TRBD2	NA	TRBV9	TRBJ2-5	TGTGCCAGCAGCACAGGACTAGCGACACAAGAGACCCAGTACTTC	CASSTGLATQETQYF
TRBD2	NA	TRBV24-1	TRBJ2-1	TGTGCCACCAGTGATCGTGGGACTAGCGGAGTCTACAATGAGCAGTTCTTC	CATSDRGTSGVYNEQFF
NA	once	TRBV30	TRBJ1-5	TGTGCCTGGAATGAGGGGGGGAATCAGCCCCAGCATTTT	CAWNEGGNQPQHF
TRBD1	NA	TRBV6-1	TRBJ2-3	TGTGCCAGCAGTGAACGGACAGGGTATTCGGATACGCAGTATTTT	CASSERTGYSDTQYF
TRBD1	NA	TRBV4-1	TRBJ1-4	TGCGCCAGCAGCCGAGGGACAGGGGGAAGTGAAAAACTGTTTTTT	CASSRGTGGSEKLFF
TRBD1	NA	TRBV5-1	TRBJ2-2	TGCGCCAGCAGCCGACAGGACAGGGGGCGCACCGGGGAGCTGTTTTTT	CASSRQDRGRTGELFF
TRBD1	NA	TRBV10-2	TRBJ2-1	TGCGCCAGCAGACGGGACAGGGCAGGGGAGCAGTTCTTC	CASRRDRAGEQFF
NA	once	TRBV4-1	TRBJ2-1	TGCGCCAGCAGCCGCCAAGGTCAGGGATTGAACAATGAGCAGTTCTTC	CASSRQGQGLNNEQFF
NA	NA	TRBV9	TRBJ2-3	TGTGCCAGCAGCGTACTGTGTGTTAGCACAGATACGCAGTATTTT	CASSVLCVSTDTQYF
NA	NA	TRBV27	TRBJ2-1	TGTGCCAGCAGTTTGTCTCGGTACTCCTACAATGAGCAGTTCTTC	CASSLSRYSYNEQFF
TRBD1	NA	TRBV13	TRBJ1-1	TGTGCCAGCAGCACCCGACAGGGCAACACTGAAGCTTTCTTT	CASSTRQGNTEAFF
NA	NA	TRBV24-1	TRBJ2-1	TGTGCCACCAGTGTCTCGGACTTATACAATGAGCAGTTCTTC	CATSVSDLYNEQFF
TRBD1	NA	TRBV5-1	TRBJ1-5	TGCGCCAGCAGGTTGACAGGGAATAGCAATCAGCCCCAGCATTTT	CASRLTGNSNQPQHF
NA	NA	TRBV6-6	TRBJ1-2	TGTGCCAGCGCCCCCGAGCTCACTAACTATGGCTACACCTTC	CASAPELTNYGYTF
TRBD2	NA	TRBV19	TRBJ2-1	TGTGCCAGTAGTATAATGCCTAGCGGGAGGGCCAATGAGCAGTTCTTC	CASSIMPSGRANEQFF
NA	NA	TRBV5-1	TRBJ2-2	TGCGCCAGCAGCTCCAGGGATAACACCGGGGAGCTGTTTTTT	CASSSRDNTGELFF
NA	NA	TRBV9	TRBJ2-5	TGTGCCAGCAGCGCGGGGGTAGCAGTCAGACAAGAGACCCAGTACTTC	CASSAGVAVRQETQYF
NA	NA	TRBV27	TRBJ1-5	TGTGCCAGCAGTTTAGGGCAGGGACAGCCCCAGCATTTT	CASSLGQGQPQHF
NA	NA	TRBV11-2	TRBJ2-3	TGTGCCAGCACCTACCGATGGAGAGGGAGCACAGATACGCAGTATTTT	CASTYRWRGSTDTQYF
TRBD1	NA	TRBV4-2	TRBJ2-3	TGTGCCAGCAGCCAAGAGGGGACAGGGGGCCGCACAGATACGCAGTATTTT	CASSQEGTGGRTDTQYF
TRBD2	once	TRBV24-1	TRBJ2-3	TGTGCCACCAGGAGCGGGAGTTCCACAGATACGCAGTATTTT	CATRSGSSTDTQYF
TRBD1	NA	TRBV12-3/TRBV12-4	TRBJ2-7	TGTGCCAGCAGTTTGACAGGGCCCTACGAGCAGTACTTC	CASSLTGPYEQYF